This T cell receptor (beta chain) was captured by sequencing in a study of control samples from healthy donors and cancer patients. The V and J ends lost 1 base and 5 bases respectively, with 14 bases between them. CDR1 and CDR2 from the germline V gene are LNHDA and SQIVND (reference sequence). The CDR3 loop spans 15 amino acids. The table came from immunoSEQ multiplex PCR; TCRdb's copy has only in-frame clones and leaves some out. The sample shows 150,000 to 200,000 clones, about 90% of them seen only once. This receptor was identified in a man aged 25-45 years in good health. The V gene is TRBV19, the J gene TRBJ1-1; no reliable D call. The sequencing input was blood. CDR3 in DNA: TGTGCCAGTAGTATAGGGGTCCAATATTCTACTGAAGCTTTCTTT. As protein: CASSIGVQYSTEAFF.